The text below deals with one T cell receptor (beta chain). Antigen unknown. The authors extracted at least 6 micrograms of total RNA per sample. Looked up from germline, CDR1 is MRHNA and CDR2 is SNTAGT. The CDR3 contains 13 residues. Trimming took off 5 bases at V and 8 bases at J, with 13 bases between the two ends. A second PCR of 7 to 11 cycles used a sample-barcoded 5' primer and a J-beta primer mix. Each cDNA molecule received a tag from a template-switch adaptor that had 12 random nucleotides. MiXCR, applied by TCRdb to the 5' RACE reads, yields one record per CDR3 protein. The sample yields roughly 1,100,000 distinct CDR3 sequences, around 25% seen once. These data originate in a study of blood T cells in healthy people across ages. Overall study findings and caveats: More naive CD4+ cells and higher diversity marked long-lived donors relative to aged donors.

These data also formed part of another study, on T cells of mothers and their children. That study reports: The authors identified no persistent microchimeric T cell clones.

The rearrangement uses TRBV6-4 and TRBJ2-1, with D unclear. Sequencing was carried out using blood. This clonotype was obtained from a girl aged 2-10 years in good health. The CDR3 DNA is TGTGCCAGCAGTCAATCTACTGGCGATGAGCAGTTCTTC. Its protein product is CASSQSTGDEQFF.